The TCR beta chain under discussion was sequenced for a study of early T cells in non-severe SARS-CoV-2 infection (dated by TCRdb to the early 2020s). A note on the overall study: Because TCR sequencing was done on bulk RNA from unsorted whole blood, the alpha and beta chains could not be paired.

The research as a whole found: VDJdb matching was skewed toward anti-spike CD8 responses and likely underestimated virus-specific expansions by missing private and CD4 specificities.

Receptor libraries were prepared by 5' RACE. The sequencer was a NextSeq 500. Unique molecular identifiers were attached to individual cDNA molecules in the TCR library protocol so that sequencing error and PCR bias could be corrected. Sequencing covered both TCR alpha and beta chains, and within each sample the abundances of alpha and beta sequences were tightly co-correlated. The authors' pipeline ran thus. Decombinator V4 was used to perform V gene, J gene and CDR3 annotation of TCR sequences. Expanded TCRs were defined as changing significantly between any two time points under a Poisson model with p below 0.0001. TCR abundances were normalised to the total number of TCRs sequenced per sample and were expressed as counts per million. MAIT TCRs were defined by TRAV1-2 paired with TRAJ12, TRAJ20 or TRAJ33, and iNKT TCRs by TRAV10 paired with TRAJ18. VDJdb, accessed 1 November 2021, was searched for CMV, EBV and SARS-CoV-2 annotated TCRs, with TCRs annotated for multiple antigens excluded. Through fastp at Q25 and MiXCR, TCRdb rebuilt clones from the public reads, retaining in-frame beta chains. Identical CDR3 proteins give one entry, which carries the most common genes and DNA. The V and J calls and clone size come from TCRdb's table, not from the authors' own analysis. This sample is represented by 45,000 to 55,000 distinct CDR3 sequences; around a tenth of them were singletons. The ten largest clones take up 10% to 13% of the sample.

This was a case-control study nested in a cohort of healthcare workers in London, UK, who had nasopharyngeal swab PCR tests and blood samples taken every week. Between 23 and 31 March 2020, the week of the UK lockdown, healthcare workers were enrolled and then followed up weekly for as long as 16 weeks. This clonotype was observed many times. It lacks a known antigen. Base qualities are not recorded, but no much larger clone differs from it by a single base. V drops 3 bases and J drops 1 base, leaving 6 bases in between. Measured from the cysteine to the phenylalanine, the CDR3 is 13 residues long. Kept here is only the CDR3 DNA, which spans 39 bases and is read in frame from base 1.

Material: whole blood. This clonotype was sampled from an adult who was a healthcare worker with PCR-confirmed SARS-CoV-2 infection or an uninfected control (not recorded which). This receptor chain uses TRBV12-3 or TRBV12-4 and TRBJ1-1; there is no confident call for the D gene. This receptor has the CDR3 CASSLEWNTEAFF. In nucleotides, the sequence is TGTGCCAGCAGTTTGGAGTGGAACACTGAAGCTTTCTTT.